The source of this T cell receptor (beta chain) is a study of T cell changes during pregnancy in multiple sclerosis. Clones were read by immunoSEQ multiplex PCR, and TCRdb kept only the in-frame ones, dropping some. This table holds 40,000 to 55,000 clones, approximately 89% found once. Of note for this clone: This sample includes further DNA sequences coding for the same CDR3.

The trim removed 1 base at V and 4 bases at J, leaving 3 bases unmatched. Per germline, CDR1 SGHTA and CDR2 FQGTGA. This CDR3 has 15 amino acids. The source of this sequence is a female donor with multiple sclerosis, enrolled in a pregnancy study. This chain uses TRBV7-3 with TRBJ2-1, with 8 bases fitting TRBD2. Material: CD8+ T cells from peripheral blood mononuclear cells, obtained in the second trimester of pregnancy. CDR3: CASSLSGGPYNEQFF. CDR3 nucleotides: TGTGCCAGCAGCTTAAGCGGGGGGCCTTACAATGAGCAGTTCTTC.